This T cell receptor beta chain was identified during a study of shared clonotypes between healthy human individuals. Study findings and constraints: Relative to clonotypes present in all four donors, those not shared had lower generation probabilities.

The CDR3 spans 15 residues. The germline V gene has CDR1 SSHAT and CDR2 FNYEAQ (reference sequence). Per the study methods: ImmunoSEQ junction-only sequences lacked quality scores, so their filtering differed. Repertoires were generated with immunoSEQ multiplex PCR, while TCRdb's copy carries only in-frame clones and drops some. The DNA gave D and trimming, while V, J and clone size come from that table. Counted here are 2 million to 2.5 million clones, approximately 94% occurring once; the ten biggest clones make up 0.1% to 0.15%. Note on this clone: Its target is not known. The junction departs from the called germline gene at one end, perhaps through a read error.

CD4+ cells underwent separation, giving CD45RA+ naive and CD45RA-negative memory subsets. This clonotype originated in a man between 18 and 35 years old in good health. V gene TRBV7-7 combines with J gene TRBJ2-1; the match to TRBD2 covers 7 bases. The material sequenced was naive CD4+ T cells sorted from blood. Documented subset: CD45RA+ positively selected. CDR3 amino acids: CASSLAAGEANEQFF. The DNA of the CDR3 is TGTGCTAGCAGCTTAGCGGCGGGAGAGGCGAATGAGCAGTTCTTC.